One and the same sample provided the 18 T cell receptor beta chains below, sequenced in a study of spatial heterogeneity in lung cancer. The antigens of these receptors remain unknown. Time point here: sample taken at primary tumor resection. Findings and caveats of the study: Higher tumor mutation counts went along with higher counts of expanded intratumoral alpha and beta TCRs.

A single record per CDR3 protein comes from TCRdb applying MiXCR to the 5' RACE reads. The table has roughly 17,000 distinct CDR3 sequences, under 7% seen once; the top ten hold approximately 6.2%. Here the sequenced sample was lung tumor tissue, taken at surgery. The receptors originated from a male donor with early-stage non-small cell lung cancer.

This clonotype was counted ten times or more. The rearrangement links TRBV28 to TRBJ2-3; tentatively, D is TRBD2 (6 bases). V dropped 5 bases and J dropped 6 bases, with 15 bases sitting between them. The CDR3 contains 14 residues. Germline CDR1 reads MDHEN; CDR2 reads SYDVKM. This CDR3 reads CASSMMGGPDTQYF. The CDR3, as DNA: TGTGCCAGCAGTATGATGGGAGGCCCCGATACGCAGTATTTT. The entire variable domain, with the rest obtained from reference TRBV28 and TRBJ2-3, is as follows: DVKVTQSSRYLVKRTGEKVFLECVQDMDHENMFWYRQDPGLGLRLIYFSYDVKMKEKGDIPEGYSVSREKKERFSLILESASTNQTSMYLCASSMMGGPDTQYFGPGTRLTVL.

This clonotype showed up many times. CDR3: CASSYSTETQYF. Here the CDR3 DNA reads TGTGCCAGCAGTTACTCGACGGAGACCCAGTACTTC. V usage is TRBV6-6 and J usage is TRBJ2-5; D is unresolved. Germline loops: CDR1 MNHNY, CDR2 SVGAGI (reference sequence). V lost 0 bases, J lost 5 bases, and 4 bases lay in between. The CDR3 runs to 12 residues.

This clonotype was seen ten or more times. The rearrangement joins TRBV5-6 to TRBJ1-1; D not certain. Trimming took off 0 bases at V and 6 bases at J, with 9 bases between the two ends. Per the germline V gene, CDR1 is SGHDT and CDR2 is YYEEEE. The CDR3 totals 13 residues. CDR3 DNA: TGTGCCAGCAGCTTGGTACAAGGAGCTGAAGCTTTCTTT. This sequence encodes CASSLVQGAEAFF.

The chain uses TRBV20-1 and TRBJ2-3; D is unresolved. Germline V gene data show CDR1 as DFQATT and CDR2 as SNEGSKA (reference sequence). Between the trimmed V and J ends, which lost 0 bases and 0 bases, there was a span of 10 bases. The CDR3 is 15 amino acids. The chain's CDR3 is CSARDRQFSTDTQYF. As DNA, the CDR3 is TGCAGTGCTAGAGATCGCCAGTTCAGCACAGATACGCAGTATTTT.

This clonotype was recorded at least ten times. This rearrangement joins TRBV7-2 to TRBJ2-7; D tentatively fits TRBD1 or TRBD2 (5 bases each). Germline CDR1 and CDR2: SGHTA and FQGNSA. This CDR3 is built from 13 residues. The V end lost 5 bases, the J end lost 2 bases, and 10 bases lay between the germline ends. CDR3 sequence: CASSRDRTYEQYF. The CDR3 DNA is TGTGCCAGCAGCCGGGACCGAACCTACGAGCAGTACTTC.

In its sample, this clonotype is medium-sized. The V call is TRBV5-1, the J call TRBJ2-7; maybe TRBD2 (5 bases). V lost 1 base and J 0 bases, leaving 17 bases between the germline ends. This CDR3 comprises 17 residues. The germline V gene has CDR1 SGHRS and CDR2 YFSETQ. The chain's CDR3 is CASSLSRGLRDSYEQYF. The CDR3 DNA sequence: TGCGCCAGCAGCTTGTCCCGGGGTTTGCGAGACTCCTACGAGCAGTACTTC.

This clonotype was seen a few times. V gene TRBV12-5 combines with J gene TRBJ2-1; 8 nucleotides line up with TRBD1. J was trimmed by 8 bases and V by 4 bases; bases with no gene match: 10. Germline values: CDR1 LGHNT, CDR2 FRNRAP. The CDR3 consists of 15 residues. The CDR3 sequence is CASGSGQGGEYEQFF. The CDR3 DNA reads as TGTGCTAGTGGTTCCGGACAGGGAGGCGAGTATGAGCAGTTCTTC.

This clonotype counts as medium-sized. This chain links TRBV21-1 with TRBJ2-5. TRBV21-1 is described as a pseudogene. This CDR3 spans 13 amino acids. CDR3 residues: CASSRGTEETQYF. Here the CDR3 DNA reads TGTGCCAGCAGCAGAGGGACGGAAGAGACCCAGTACTTC.

This clonotype was picked up many times. The CDR3 sequence is CASSQDMGDSGNTIYF. Written as DNA, the CDR3 is TGTGCCAGCAGCCAAGATATGGGGGACTCTGGAAACACCATATATTTT. The rearrangement links TRBV4-2 to TRBJ1-3; D possibly corresponds to TRBD1 (5 bases). The V gene lost 0 bases and the J gene lost 0 bases, with 9 bases spanning the gap. From germline, CDR1 is LGHNA and CDR2 YNFKEQ. This CDR3 region has 16 residues.

This clonotype was counted ten times or more. The chain uses TRBV10-3 and TRBJ2-1; 12 bases align to TRBD2. Germline loops: CDR1 ENHRY, CDR2 SYGVKD. V lost 5 bases and J lost 4; bases outside the gene matches: 9. This CDR3 region has 17 residues. DNA of the CDR3: TGTGCCATCAGTCCCCGACTAGCGGGAGATGCGTACAATGAGCAGTTCTTC. As protein: CAISPRLAGDAYNEQFF.

This clonotype was detected many times. The gene calls are TRBV20-1 and TRBJ2-5; TRBD1 aligns across 10 bases. This CDR3 spans 18 amino acids. The germline V gene has CDR1 DFQATT and CDR2 SNEGSKA (reference sequence). V shed 7 bases and J 2 bases; nucleotides not matched to a gene: 19. CDR3 coding DNA: TGCAGTGTCTCCACCCTATTCGACAGGGGGCGCGGACAAGAGACCCAGTACTTC. Translating gives CSVSTLFDRGRGQETQYF.

This clonotype was counted between two and nine times. The genes are TRBV7-2 and TRBJ2-1; 8 nucleotides align to TRBD2. The CDR3 runs to 14 residues. Per germline, CDR1 SGHTA and CDR2 FQGNSA. V shed 6 bases and J 5 bases; nucleotides not matched to a gene: 6. CDR3 amino acids: CASRISGIDNEQFF. The CDR3 region has the DNA TGTGCCAGCAGAATTAGCGGGATAGACAATGAGCAGTTCTTC.

This clonotype was picked up many times. DNA for the CDR3: TGTGCCAGCAGTTACTCAGGGCTTAACACTGAAGCTTTCTTT. It codes for CASSYSGLNTEAFF. J is TRBJ1-1 and V is TRBV6-2 or TRBV6-3; D remains ambiguous. The CDR3 is 14 residues long. V lost 0 bases and J 2 bases, leaving 7 bases between the germline ends. CDR1 is MNHEY and CDR2 is SVGEGT in the germline V gene.

This clonotype was observed many times. This chain uses TRBV20-1 with TRBJ1-1; D is uncertain. CDR1 and CDR2 from the germline V gene are DFQATT and SNEGSKA (reference sequence). V was cut by 3 bases and J by 1 base, with 6 bases left in between. The CDR3 contains 12 residues. In nucleotides, the CDR3 is TGCAGTGCTAGCCCAGGGAACACTGAAGCTTTCTTT. Amino acid sequence: CSASPGNTEAFF.

This clonotype was seen many times. The chain employs TRBV7-9 and TRBJ2-6, with unresolved D. In germline, CDR1 is SEHNR, CDR2 FQNEAQ (reference sequence). Trimming removed 1 base from V and 2 bases from J, with 6 bases in between. CDR3 length equals 15 residues. Here the CDR3 reads CASSLGGAGANVLTF. In DNA, the CDR3 is TGTGCCAGCAGCTTAGGTGGGGCTGGGGCCAACGTCCTGACTTTC.

This clonotype occurred many times. The chain recombines TRBV7-2 with TRBJ2-1; the D is unclear. Germline V gene lookup returns CDR1 SGHTA and CDR2 FQGNSA. Between the trimmed V and J ends, which lost 5 bases and 6 bases, there was a span of 11 bases. This CDR3 is 13 amino acids long. The CDR3 sequence: CASSQSVRNEQFF. CDR3 in DNA: TGTGCCAGCAGCCAGTCTGTCCGCAATGAGCAGTTCTTC.

This chain links TRBV20-1 with TRBJ1-5; 7 bases are shared with TRBD1. Germline V gives CDR1 DFQATT, CDR2 SNEGSKA (reference sequence). The CDR3 runs to 15 residues. The trim removed 7 bases at V and 0 bases at J, leaving 9 bases unmatched. As DNA, the CDR3 is TGCAGTGTTGCCGGACAGGCTAATAGCAATCAGCCCCAGCATTTT. Translation gives CSVAGQANSNQPQHF.

This clonotype is categorized as medium-sized (0.01 to 0.1%). V is TRBV12-3 or TRBV12-4 and J is TRBJ2-3; D gene ambiguous. Trimming pared 6 bases from V and 5 bases from J, leaving 9 bases between. This CDR3 spans 12 amino acids. CDR3 nucleotide sequence: TGTGCCAGCAGCCCCGCTAGAGATACGCAGTATTTT. It specifies CASSPARDTQYF.